This TCR beta chain is from a study of control samples from healthy donors and cancer patients. The V segment lost 5 bases and the J segment 0 bases; nucleotides outside the gene matches: 3. The germline V gene encodes CDR1 SEHNR and CDR2 FQNEAQ (reference sequence). CDR3 size: 14 residues. Here immunoSEQ multiplex PCR was the method, and the copy in TCRdb shows in-frame clones only, minus some. The table records hundreds of thousands of clones, about four fifths of them present only once. The chain links TRBV7-9 to TRBJ1-1; TRBD1 aligns across 7 bases. Sequenced material: PBMCs. This clonotype was obtained from a woman in her fifties or sixties with lung cancer. The CDR3 coding sequence is TGTGCCAGCAGCGCGGGACAGCTGAACACTGAAGCTTTCTTT. It encodes CASSAGQLNTEAFF.